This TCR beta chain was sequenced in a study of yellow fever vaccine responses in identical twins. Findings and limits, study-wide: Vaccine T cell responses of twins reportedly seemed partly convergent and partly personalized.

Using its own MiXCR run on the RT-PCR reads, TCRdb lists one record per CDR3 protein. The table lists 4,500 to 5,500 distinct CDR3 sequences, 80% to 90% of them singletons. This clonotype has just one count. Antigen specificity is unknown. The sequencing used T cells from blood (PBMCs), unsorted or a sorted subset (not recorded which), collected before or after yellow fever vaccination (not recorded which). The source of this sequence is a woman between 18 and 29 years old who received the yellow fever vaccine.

This CDR3 reads CASSRDRGDTEAFF. The CDR3 nucleotides are TGTGCCAGCAGCCGCGACAGGGGCGACACTGAAGCTTTCTTT. The chain joins TRBV7-2 to TRBJ1-1, with 8 bases fitting TRBD1. Germline CDR1 SGHTA, CDR2 FQGNSA. This CDR3 is built from 14 residues. With V trimmed by 5 bases and J by 3 bases, 5 bases remained unmatched.